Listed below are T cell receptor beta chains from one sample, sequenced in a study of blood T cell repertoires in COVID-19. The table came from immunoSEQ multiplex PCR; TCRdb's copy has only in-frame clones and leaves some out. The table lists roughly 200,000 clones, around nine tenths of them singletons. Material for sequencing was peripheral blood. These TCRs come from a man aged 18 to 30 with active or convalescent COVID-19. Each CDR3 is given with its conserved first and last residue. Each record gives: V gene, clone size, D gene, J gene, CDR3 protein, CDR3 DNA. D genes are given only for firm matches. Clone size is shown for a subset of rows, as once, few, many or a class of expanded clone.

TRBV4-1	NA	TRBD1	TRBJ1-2	CASSQDSWTGGRYGYTF	TGCGCCAGCAGCCAAGATTCGTGGACAGGGGGACGCTATGGCTACACCTTC
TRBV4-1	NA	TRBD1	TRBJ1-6	CASSQDLGQDSSPLHF	TGCGCCAGCAGCCAAGATCTGGGACAGGACTCTTCACCCCTCCACTTT
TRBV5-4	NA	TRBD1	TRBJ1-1	CASSWDRRNTEAFF	TGTGCCAGCAGCTGGGACAGGAGGAACACTGAAGCTTTCTTT
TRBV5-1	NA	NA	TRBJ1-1	CASSPRGGDTEAFF	TGCGCCAGCAGCCCCAGGGGTGGGGACACTGAAGCTTTCTTT
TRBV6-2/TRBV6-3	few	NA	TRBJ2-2	CASSYPRNGELFF	TGTGCCAGCAGTTACCCCCGTAACGGGGAGCTGTTTTTT
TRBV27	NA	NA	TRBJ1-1	CASRDRPSMNTEAFF	TGTGCCAGCCGAGACAGGCCGTCGATGAACACTGAAGCTTTCTTT
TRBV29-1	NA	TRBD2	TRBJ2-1	CSVDGLADNEQFF	TGCAGCGTTGATGGGCTAGCGGACAATGAGCAGTTCTTC
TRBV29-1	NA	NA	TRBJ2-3	CSVLSGSTDTQYF	TGCAGCGTTCTATCGGGGAGCACAGATACGCAGTATTTT
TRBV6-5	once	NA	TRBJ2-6	CASSLESGANVLTF	TGTGCCAGCAGTTTGGAGTCTGGGGCCAACGTCCTGACTTTC
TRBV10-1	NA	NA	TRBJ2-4	CASSERVKKNIQYF	TGCGCCAGCAGTGAGCGAGTCAAAAAAAACATTCAGTACTTC
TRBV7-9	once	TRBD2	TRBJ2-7	CASSLGLAGLGGFYEQYF	TGTGCCAGCAGCCTGGGACTAGCGGGATTAGGGGGTTTTTACGAGCAGTACTTC
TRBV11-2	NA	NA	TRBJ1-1	CASSFSPTGWNTEAFF	TGTGCCAGCAGCTTTTCCCCGACCGGGTGGAACACTGAAGCTTTCTTT
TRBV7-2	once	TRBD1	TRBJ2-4	CASSLEGQGAKNIQYF	TGTGCCAGCAGCTTAGAGGGACAGGGGGCCAAAAACATTCAGTACTTC
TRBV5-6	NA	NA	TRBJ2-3	CASSSDWGVHTQYF	TGTGCCAGCAGCTCCGACTGGGGGGTACATACGCAGTATTTT
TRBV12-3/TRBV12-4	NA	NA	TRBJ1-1	CASGQSKAFF	TGTGCCAGTGGACAGTCGAAAGCTTTCTTT
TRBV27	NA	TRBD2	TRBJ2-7	CASSLMGVAGGGEQYF	TGTGCCAGCAGTTTAATGGGAGTAGCGGGAGGCGGCGAGCAGTACTTC
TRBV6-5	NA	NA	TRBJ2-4	CASNAGTAKNIQYF	TGTGCCAGCAACGCGGGAACAGCCAAAAACATTCAGTACTTC
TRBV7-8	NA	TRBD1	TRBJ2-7	CASSFIRGQGYEQYF	TGTGCCAGCAGCTTTATACGGGGACAGGGTTACGAGCAGTACTTC
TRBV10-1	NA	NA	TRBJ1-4	CASSGERGVCEKLFF	TGCGCCAGCAGTGGGGAGCGGGGGGTCTGTGAAAAACTGTTTTTT
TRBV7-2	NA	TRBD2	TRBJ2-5	CASSSRLAGGVETQYF	TGTGCCAGCAGCTCGAGACTAGCGGGAGGGGTGGAGACCCAGTACTTC
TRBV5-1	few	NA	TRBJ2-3	CASSGGSGTDTQYF	TGCGCCAGCAGCGGGGGCTCGGGGACAGATACGCAGTATTTT
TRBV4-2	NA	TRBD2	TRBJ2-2	CASSPTPGLAARGELFF	TGTGCCAGCAGCCCAACTCCAGGACTAGCGGCCCGGGGGGAGCTGTTTTTT
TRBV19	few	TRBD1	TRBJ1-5	CASTGTGGNQPQHF	TGTGCCAGTACCGGGACAGGGGGCAATCAGCCCCAGCATTTT
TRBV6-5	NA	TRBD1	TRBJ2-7	CASSPPDRGYEQYF	TGTGCCAGCAGTCCCCCGGACAGGGGTTACGAGCAGTACTTC
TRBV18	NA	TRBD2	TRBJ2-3	CASSPGLAGTDTQYF	TGTGCCAGCTCACCGGGACTAGCGGGCACAGATACGCAGTATTTT
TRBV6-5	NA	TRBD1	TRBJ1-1	CASIRTGGAGTEAFF	TGTGCCAGCATACGAACAGGGGGCGCGGGCACTGAAGCTTTCTTT
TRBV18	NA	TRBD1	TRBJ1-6	CASSPIAGGGSPLHF	TGTGCCAGCTCACCAATTGCAGGGGGCGGCTCACCCCTCCACTTT
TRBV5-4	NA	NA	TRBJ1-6	CASRWDWNSPLHF	TGTGCCAGCAGGTGGGACTGGAATTCACCCCTCCACTTT
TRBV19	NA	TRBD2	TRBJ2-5	CASSSGGALETQYF	TGTGCCAGTAGTAGCGGGGGGGCCTTGGAGACCCAGTACTTC
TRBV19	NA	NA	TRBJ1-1	CASSISVSPAFF	TGTGCCAGTAGTATTTCTGTCTCCCCGGCTTTCTTT
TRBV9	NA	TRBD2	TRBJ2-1	CASSVGFGLADNEQFF	TGTGCCAGCAGCGTAGGATTTGGACTAGCGGACAATGAGCAGTTCTTC
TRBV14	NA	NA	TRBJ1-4	CASSRFVGGVVEKLFF	TGTGCCAGCAGCCGATTTGTAGGGGGTGTGGTTGAAAAACTGTTTTTT
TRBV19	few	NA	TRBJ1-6	CASSPRGSPLHF	TGTGCCAGTAGCCCAAGGGGCTCACCCCTCCACTTT
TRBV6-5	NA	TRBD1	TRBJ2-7	CASRGQGAYEQYF	TGTGCCAGCAGAGGACAGGGGGCTTACGAGCAGTACTTC
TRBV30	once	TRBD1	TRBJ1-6	CAWSDWTGISPLHF	TGTGCCTGGAGTGACTGGACAGGGATTTCACCCCTCCACTTT
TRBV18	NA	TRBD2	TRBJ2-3	CASSRRGGLTDTQYF	TGTGCCAGCTCAAGGCGGGGGGGCCTCACAGATACGCAGTATTTT
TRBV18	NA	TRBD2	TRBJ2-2	CASSPGAGYNTGELFF	TGTGCCAGCTCACCCGGAGCGGGATACAACACCGGGGAGCTGTTTTTT
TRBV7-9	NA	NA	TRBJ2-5	CASSFLLAGQETQYF	TGTGCCAGCAGCTTTTTATTGGCGGGGCAAGAGACCCAGTACTTC
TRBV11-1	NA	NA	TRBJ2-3	CASSQRHGVTTDTQYF	TGTGCCAGCAGTCAAAGACACGGCGTGACCACAGATACGCAGTATTTT
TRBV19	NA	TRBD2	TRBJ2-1	CASLKLAGSGGEQFF	TGTGCCAGTTTAAAGCTAGCGGGCTCCGGGGGTGAGCAGTTCTTC
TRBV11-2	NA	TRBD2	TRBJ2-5	CASSFLAGVETQYF	TGTGCCAGCAGCTTCCTAGCGGGAGTCGAGACCCAGTACTTC
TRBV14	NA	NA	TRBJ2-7	CASSQSFSSKYYEQYF	TGTGCCAGCAGCCAGAGTTTTAGCAGTAAATACTACGAGCAGTACTTC
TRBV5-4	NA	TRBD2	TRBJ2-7	CASSRALAGGSGEQYF	TGTGCCAGCAGCCGTGCGCTAGCGGGAGGGTCGGGCGAGCAGTACTTC
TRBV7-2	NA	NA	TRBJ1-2	CASSAEGADYGYTF	TGTGCCAGCAGCGCAGAAGGGGCAGACTATGGCTACACCTTC
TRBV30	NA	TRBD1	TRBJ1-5	CAWSSGGSNQPQHF	TGTGCCTGGAGTTCAGGGGGTAGCAATCAGCCCCAGCATTTT
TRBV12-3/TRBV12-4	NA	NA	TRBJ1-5	CASSFGANQPQHF	TGTGCCAGCAGTTTTGGAGCCAATCAGCCCCAGCATTTT
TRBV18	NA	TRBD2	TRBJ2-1	CASSRRTSGRGSGPNEQFF	TGTGCCAGCTCACGCAGGACTAGCGGGAGAGGTTCGGGACCCAATGAGCAGTTCTTC
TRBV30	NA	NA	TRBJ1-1	CAWEEGPMNTEAFF	TGTGCCTGGGAAGAGGGCCCCATGAACACTGAAGCTTTCTTT
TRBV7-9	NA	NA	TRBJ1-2	CASSLAGSGAGYTF	TGTGCCAGCAGCTTAGCAGGGTCTGGGGCTGGCTACACCTTC
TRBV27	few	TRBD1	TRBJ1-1	CASREDRGPNEAFF	TGTGCCAGCAGAGAAGACAGGGGCCCTAATGAAGCTTTCTTT
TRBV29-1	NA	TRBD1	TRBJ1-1	CSVQGARETEAFF	TGCAGCGTCCAGGGGGCGCGGGAGACTGAAGCTTTCTTT
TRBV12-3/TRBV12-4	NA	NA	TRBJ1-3	CARTGGAGNTIYF	TGTGCCAGGACGGGGGGGGCAGGAAACACCATATATTTT
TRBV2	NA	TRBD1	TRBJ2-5	CASSSGTGVETQYF	TGTGCCAGCAGCTCCGGGACAGGGGTAGAGACCCAGTACTTC
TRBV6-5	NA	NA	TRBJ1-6	CASSRTELSSPLHF	TGTGCCAGCAGCCGGACAGAGCTTAGTTCACCCCTCCACTTT
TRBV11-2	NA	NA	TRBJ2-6	CASSFTRVPGANVLTF	TGTGCCAGCAGCTTCACCAGGGTACCTGGGGCCAACGTCCTGACTTTC
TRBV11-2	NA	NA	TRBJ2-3	CASSLVGRLSTDTQYF	TGTGCCAGCAGCTTAGTGGGGCGGTTAAGCACAGATACGCAGTATTTT
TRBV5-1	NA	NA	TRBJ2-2	CASTRNQNTGELFF	TGCGCCAGCACCAGAAACCAGAACACCGGGGAGCTGTTTTTT
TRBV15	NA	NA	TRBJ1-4	CATSRDQRRTVNEKLFF	TGTGCCACCAGCAGAGATCAAAGAAGGACAGTTAATGAAAAACTGTTTTTT
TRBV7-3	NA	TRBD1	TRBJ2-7	CASSLGGQGYEQYF	TGTGCCAGCAGCTTAGGGGGACAGGGCTACGAGCAGTACTTC
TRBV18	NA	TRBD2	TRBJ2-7	CASSPSGGPYEQYF	TGTGCCAGCTCACCATCGGGAGGGCCTTACGAGCAGTACTTC